Following are 3 T cell receptor beta chains from one sample sequenced in a study of regulatory T cells in long-lasting Graves disease. As to time point: persistent/refractory GD, antithyroid drugs over 5 years with positive TRAb. Scientists built the TCR library using RNA that was extracted from PBMCs. CDR3-region Arm-PCR and iRepertoire HTBI primers produced the TCR beta libraries. TCRdb reanalysed the multiplex PCR reads using MiXCR and keeps one entry per CDR3 protein. The data contain some 370,000 distinct CDR3 sequences, roughly 23% of them seen just once; the ten biggest clones take up 25% to 35%. The sequences come from peripheral blood mononuclear cells (PBMCs), collected when the disease was refractory, from a patient treated with antithyroid drugs. These TCRs come from a woman between 40 and 50 years old with Graves disease.

There are a few counts of this clonotype. The chain employs TRBV12-3 or TRBV12-4 and TRBJ1-5; 7 bases are a match to TRBD1. This CDR3 contains 16 residues. Unmatched junction bases numbered 10, after V lost 5 bases and J lost 3 bases. The CDR3 DNA reads TGTGCCAGCAGTCCCACAGGGGTAAAGGTCAATCAGCCCCAGCATTTT. It encodes CASSPTGVKVNQPQHF.

This sequence joins TRBV7-3 and TRBJ2-2, with a possible D match to TRBD1 (5 bases). The germline gives CDR1 SGHTA, CDR2 FQGTGA. Trimming stripped 2 bases from V and 4 bases from J, with 17 bases between. The CDR3 runs 17 residues. CDR3 region: CASSLAPPQGGTGELFF. DNA of the CDR3: TGTGCCAGCAGCTTAGCCCCCCCCCAGGGCGGCACCGGGGAGCTGTTTTTT.

J is TRBJ2-4 and V is TRBV2; 7 bases are a match to TRBD1. Germline loops: CDR1 SNHLY, CDR2 FYNNEI. V dropped 6 bases and J dropped 3; count of bases not matched to a gene: 14. This CDR3 region has 17 residues. The CDR3 DNA reads TGTGCCAGCAGACGAGCCGGGGACAGCCTTTACAAAAACATTCAGTACTTC. Its protein is CASRRAGDSLYKNIQYF. The full variable domain, in which reference TRBV2 and TRBJ2-4 provide the parts outside the CDR3, is EPEVTQTPSHQVTQMGQEVILRCVPISNHLYFYWYRQILGQKVEFLVSFYNNEISEKSEIFDDQFSVERPDGSNFTLKIRSTKLEDSAMYFCASRRAGDSLYKNIQYFGAGTRLSVL.